The 5 T cell receptor beta chains listed next were all sequenced from one sample in a study of human versus mouse CDR3 diversity and MHC coevolution. Generated by immunoSEQ multiplex PCR, the TCRdb table keeps only in-frame clones and is missing some. Counted here are more than 55,000 clones, just under 95% occurring once; the ten biggest clones make up 15% to 20%. Sequenced: naive CD4+ T cells from blood. Noted subset: CD45RO-negative CD62L-positive naive CD4 T cells. Every receptor here comes from a person in their sixties or seventies in good health.

The V and J genes are TRBV19 and TRBJ2-1; 8 nucleotides match TRBD1. The trim removed 2 bases at V and 4 bases at J, leaving 7 bases unmatched. The germline gives CDR1 LNHDA, CDR2 SQIVND (reference sequence). The CDR3 loop spans 16 amino acids. CDR3 coding DNA: TGTGCCAGTAGTATACGGGGGACAGGAGTATACAATGAGCAGTTCTTC. This encodes CASSIRGTGVYNEQFF.

The chain couples TRBV29-1 to TRBJ2-1, with TRBD2 matching 13 bases. V gave up 6 bases and J gave up 2 bases; unmatched junction bases: 10. Germline loops: CDR1 SQVTM, CDR2 ANQGSEA. The CDR3 spans 17 residues. This CDR3 reads CSVRGLAGVGAYNEQFF. CDR3 coding DNA: TGCAGCGTGAGAGGACTAGCGGGAGTGGGCGCCTACAATGAGCAGTTCTTC.

V usage is TRBV29-1 and J usage is TRBJ2-5; tentative D call: TRBD2 (8 bases). V lost 1 base to trimming and J lost 7 bases, with 16 bases between them. The CDR3 totals 14 residues. Germline V lookup: CDR1 SQVTM, CDR2 ANQGSEA. In DNA form, the CDR3 reads TGCAGCGTTGAAGGACAGGGCGCGGGGGGGACCCAGTACTTC. It translates to CSVEGQGAGGTQYF.

The chain links TRBV25-1 to TRBJ2-7; 7 nucleotides align to TRBD1. Per germline, CDR1 MGHDK and CDR2 SYGVNS. The CDR3 covers 17 residues. With 7 bases clipped from V and 0 bases from J, the junction kept 15 bases outside the gene matches. CDR3 bases: TGTGCCAGCACCCTGGGGGACAGCCCGCCAGCCTCCTACGAGCAGTACTTC. It translates to CASTLGDSPPASYEQYF.

The V and J genes are TRBV19 and TRBJ1-2; D remains ambiguous. V shed 3 bases and J shed 4 bases, with 9 bases lying between them. The CDR3 is 13 amino acids. CDR1 is LNHDA and CDR2 is SQIVND in the germline V gene (reference sequence). The CDR3 protein is CASSIESGYGYTF. The CDR3 DNA reads TGTGCCAGTAGTATCGAGTCAGGCTATGGCTACACCTTC.